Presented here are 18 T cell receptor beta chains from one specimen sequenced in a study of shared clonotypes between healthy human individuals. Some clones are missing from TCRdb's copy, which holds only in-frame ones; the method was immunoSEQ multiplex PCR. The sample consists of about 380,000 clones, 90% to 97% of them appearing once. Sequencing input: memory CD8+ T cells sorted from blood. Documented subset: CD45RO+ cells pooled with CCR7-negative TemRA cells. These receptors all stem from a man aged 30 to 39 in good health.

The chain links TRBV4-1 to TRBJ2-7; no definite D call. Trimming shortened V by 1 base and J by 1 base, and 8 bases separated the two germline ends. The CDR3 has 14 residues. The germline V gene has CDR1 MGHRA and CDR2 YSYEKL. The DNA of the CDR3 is TGCGCCAGCAGCCAAGTACAGAGATCCTACGAGCAGTACTTC. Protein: CASSQVQRSYEQYF.

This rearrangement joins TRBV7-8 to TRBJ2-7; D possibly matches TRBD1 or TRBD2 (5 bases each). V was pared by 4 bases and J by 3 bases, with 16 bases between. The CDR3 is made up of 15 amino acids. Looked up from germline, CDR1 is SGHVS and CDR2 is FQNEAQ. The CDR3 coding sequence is TGTGCCAGCAGCTCCCGCCCCGGGGCCAACTACGAGCAGTACTTC. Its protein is CASSSRPGANYEQYF.

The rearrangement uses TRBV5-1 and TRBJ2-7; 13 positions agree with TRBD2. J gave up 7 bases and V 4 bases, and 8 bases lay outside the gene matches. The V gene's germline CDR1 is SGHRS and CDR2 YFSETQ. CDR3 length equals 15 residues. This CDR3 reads CASSPGLAGAGEQYF. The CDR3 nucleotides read TGCGCCAGCAGCCCCGGACTAGCGGGAGCGGGGGAGCAGTACTTC.

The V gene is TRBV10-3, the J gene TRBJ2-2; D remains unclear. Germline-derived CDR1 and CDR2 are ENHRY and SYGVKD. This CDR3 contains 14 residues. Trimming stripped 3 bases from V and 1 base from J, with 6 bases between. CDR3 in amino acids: CAISEPGNTGELFF. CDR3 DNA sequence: TGTGCCATCAGTGAACCAGGGAACACCGGGGAGCTGTTTTTT.

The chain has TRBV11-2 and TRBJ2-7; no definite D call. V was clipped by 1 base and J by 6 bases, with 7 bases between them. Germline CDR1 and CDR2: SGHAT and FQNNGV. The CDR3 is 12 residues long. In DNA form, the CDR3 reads TGTGCCAGCAGCTTAGGAGGAATCGAGCAGTACTTC. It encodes CASSLGGIEQYF.

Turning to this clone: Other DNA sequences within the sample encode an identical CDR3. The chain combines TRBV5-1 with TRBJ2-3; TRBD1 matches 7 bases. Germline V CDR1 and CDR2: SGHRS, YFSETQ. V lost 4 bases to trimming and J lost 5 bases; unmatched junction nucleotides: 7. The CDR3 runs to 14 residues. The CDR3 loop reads CASSPGQAGDTQYF. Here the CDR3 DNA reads TGCGCCAGCAGCCCCGGACAGGCGGGAGATACGCAGTATTTT.

The CDR3 is CASSLGWGRDQPQHF. CDR3 nucleotide sequence: TGTGCCAGCAGCCTCGGTTGGGGGCGGGATCAGCCCCAGCATTTT. V usage is TRBV13 and J usage is TRBJ1-5, with D tentatively TRBD1 (6 bases). Trimming took off 5 bases at V and 5 bases at J, with 16 bases between the two ends. This CDR3 is built from 15 residues. Germline assignment: CDR1 PRHDT and CDR2 FYEKMQ (reference sequence).

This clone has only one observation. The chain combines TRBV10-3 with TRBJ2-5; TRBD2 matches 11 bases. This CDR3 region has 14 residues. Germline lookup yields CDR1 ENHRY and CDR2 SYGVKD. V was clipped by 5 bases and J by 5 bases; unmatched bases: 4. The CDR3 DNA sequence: TGTGCCATCAGTACTAGCGGGAGAGGGGAGACCCAGTACTTC. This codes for CAISTSGRGETQYF.

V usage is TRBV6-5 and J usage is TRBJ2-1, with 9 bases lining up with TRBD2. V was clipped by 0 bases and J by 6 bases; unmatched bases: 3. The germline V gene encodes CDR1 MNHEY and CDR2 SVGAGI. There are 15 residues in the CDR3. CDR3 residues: CASSYSAGGVNEQFF. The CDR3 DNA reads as TGTGCCAGCAGTTACTCGGCGGGAGGGGTCAATGAGCAGTTCTTC.

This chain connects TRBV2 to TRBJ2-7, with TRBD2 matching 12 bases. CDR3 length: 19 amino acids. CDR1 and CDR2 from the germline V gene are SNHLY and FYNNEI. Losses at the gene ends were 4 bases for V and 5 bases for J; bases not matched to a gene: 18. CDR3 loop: CASSGATGLAGKVFHEQYF. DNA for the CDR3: TGTGCCAGCAGTGGGGCTACGGGACTAGCGGGTAAAGTATTCCACGAGCAGTACTTC.

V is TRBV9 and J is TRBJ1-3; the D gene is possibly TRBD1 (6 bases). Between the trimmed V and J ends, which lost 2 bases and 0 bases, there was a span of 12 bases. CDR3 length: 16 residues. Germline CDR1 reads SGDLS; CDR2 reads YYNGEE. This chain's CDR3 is CASSVTGFPSGNTIYF. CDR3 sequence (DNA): TGTGCCAGCAGCGTTACAGGGTTTCCCTCTGGAAACACCATATATTTT. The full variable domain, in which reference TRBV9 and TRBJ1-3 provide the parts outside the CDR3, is DSGVTQTPKHLITATGQRVTLRCSPRSGDLSVYWYQQSLDQGLQFLIQYYNGEERAKGNILERFSAQQFPDLHSELNLSSLELGDSALYFCASSVTGFPSGNTIYFGEGSWLTVV.

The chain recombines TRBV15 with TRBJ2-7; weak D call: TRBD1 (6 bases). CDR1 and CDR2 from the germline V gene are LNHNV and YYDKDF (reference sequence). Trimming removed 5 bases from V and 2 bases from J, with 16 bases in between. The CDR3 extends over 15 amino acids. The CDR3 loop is CATSGEDRLAYEQYF. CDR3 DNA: TGTGCCACCAGCGGGGAAGACAGGTTGGCCTACGAGCAGTACTTC.

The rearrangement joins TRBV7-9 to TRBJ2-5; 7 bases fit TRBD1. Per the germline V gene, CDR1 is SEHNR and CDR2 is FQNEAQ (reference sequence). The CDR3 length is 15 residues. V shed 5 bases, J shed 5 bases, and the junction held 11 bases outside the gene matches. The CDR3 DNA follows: TGTGCCAGCAGCCCCCGACAGGGCCTGTGGGAGACCCAGTACTTC. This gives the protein CASSPRQGLWETQYF.

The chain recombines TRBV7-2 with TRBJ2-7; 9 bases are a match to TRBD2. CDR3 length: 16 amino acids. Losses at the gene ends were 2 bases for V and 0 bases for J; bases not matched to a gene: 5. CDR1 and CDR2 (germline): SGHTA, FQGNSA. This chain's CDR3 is CASSLQGGRDSYEQYF. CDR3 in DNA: TGTGCCAGCAGCTTACAGGGCGGGAGGGACTCCTACGAGCAGTACTTC.

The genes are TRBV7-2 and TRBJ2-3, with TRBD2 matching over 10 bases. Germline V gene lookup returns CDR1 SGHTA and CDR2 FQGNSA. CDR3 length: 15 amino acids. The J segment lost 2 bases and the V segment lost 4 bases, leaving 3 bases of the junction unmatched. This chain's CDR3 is CASSSLAGDTDTQYF. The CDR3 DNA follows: TGTGCCAGCAGCTCCCTAGCGGGAGACACAGATACGCAGTATTTT.

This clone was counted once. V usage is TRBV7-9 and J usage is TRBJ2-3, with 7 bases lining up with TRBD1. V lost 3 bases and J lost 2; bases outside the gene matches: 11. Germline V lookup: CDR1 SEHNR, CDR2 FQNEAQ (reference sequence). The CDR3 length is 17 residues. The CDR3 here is CASSLAFTGTDTDTQYF. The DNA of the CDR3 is TGTGCCAGCAGCTTGGCATTTACCGGGACAGACACAGATACGCAGTATTTT. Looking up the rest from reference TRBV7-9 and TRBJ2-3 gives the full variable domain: DTGVSQNPRHKITKRGQNVTFRCDPISEHNRLYWYRQTLGQGPEFLTYFQNEAQLEKSRLLSDRFSAERPKGSFSTLEIQRTEQGDSAMYLCASSLAFTGTDTDTQYFGPGTRLTVL.

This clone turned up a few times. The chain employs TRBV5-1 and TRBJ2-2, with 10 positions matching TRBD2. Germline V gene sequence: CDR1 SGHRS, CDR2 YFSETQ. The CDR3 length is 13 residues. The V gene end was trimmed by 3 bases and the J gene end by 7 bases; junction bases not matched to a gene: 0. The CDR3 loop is CASSSSGSGELFF. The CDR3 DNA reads TGCGCCAGCAGCTCTAGCGGGAGCGGGGAGCTGTTTTTT.

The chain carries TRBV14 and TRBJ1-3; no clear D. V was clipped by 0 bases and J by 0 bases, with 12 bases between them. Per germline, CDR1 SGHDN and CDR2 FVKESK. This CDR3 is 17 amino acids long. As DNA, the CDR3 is TGTGCCAGCAGCCAAGAATTTCGACTGACCTCTGGAAACACCATATATTTT. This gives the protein CASSQEFRLTSGNTIYF.